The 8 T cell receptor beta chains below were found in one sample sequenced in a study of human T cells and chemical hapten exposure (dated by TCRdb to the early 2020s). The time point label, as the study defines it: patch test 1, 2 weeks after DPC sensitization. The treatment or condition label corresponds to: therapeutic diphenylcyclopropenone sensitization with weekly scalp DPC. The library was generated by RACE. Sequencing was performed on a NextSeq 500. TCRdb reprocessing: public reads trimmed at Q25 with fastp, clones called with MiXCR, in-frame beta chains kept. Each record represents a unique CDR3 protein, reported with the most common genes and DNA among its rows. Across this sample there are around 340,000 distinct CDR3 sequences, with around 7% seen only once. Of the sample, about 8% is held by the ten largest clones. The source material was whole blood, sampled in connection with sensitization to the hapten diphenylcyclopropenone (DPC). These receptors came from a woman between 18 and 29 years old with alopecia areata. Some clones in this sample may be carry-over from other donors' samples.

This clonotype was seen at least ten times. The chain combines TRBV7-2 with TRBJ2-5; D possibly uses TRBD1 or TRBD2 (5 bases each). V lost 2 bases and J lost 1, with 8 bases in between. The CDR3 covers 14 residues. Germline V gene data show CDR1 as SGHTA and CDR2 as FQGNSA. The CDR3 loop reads CASSLFGAQETQYF. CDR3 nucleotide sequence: TGTGCCAGCAGCTTATTCGGGGCCCAAGAGACCCAGTACTTC.

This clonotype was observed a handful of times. The CDR3 sequence: CASTTGLAGANVLTF. The DNA for the CDR3 is TGTGCCAGCACCACAGGCTTGGCTGGGGCCAACGTCCTGACTTTC. The gene calls are TRBV12-3 or TRBV12-4 and TRBJ2-6, with D perhaps TRBD1 (5 bases). This CDR3 spans 15 amino acids. V dropped 7 bases and J dropped 2 bases, with 12 bases sitting between them.

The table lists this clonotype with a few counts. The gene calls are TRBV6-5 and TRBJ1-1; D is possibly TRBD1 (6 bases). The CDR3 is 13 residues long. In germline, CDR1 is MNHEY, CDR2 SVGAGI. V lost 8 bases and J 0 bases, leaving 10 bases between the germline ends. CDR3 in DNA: TGTGCCAGCGGGAGGGGGTTGAACACTGAAGCTTTCTTT. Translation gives CASGRGLNTEAFF.

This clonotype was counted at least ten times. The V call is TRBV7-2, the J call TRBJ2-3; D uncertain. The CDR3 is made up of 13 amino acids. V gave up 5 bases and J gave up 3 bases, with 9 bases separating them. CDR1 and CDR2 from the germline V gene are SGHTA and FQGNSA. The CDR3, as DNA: TGTGCCAGCAGCACACCAGGAACAGATACGCAGTATTTT. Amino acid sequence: CASSTPGTDTQYF.

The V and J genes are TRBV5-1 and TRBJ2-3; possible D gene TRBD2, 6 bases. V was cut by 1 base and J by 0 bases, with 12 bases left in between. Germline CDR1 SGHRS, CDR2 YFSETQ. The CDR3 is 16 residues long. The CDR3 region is CASSLLGAGSTDTQYF. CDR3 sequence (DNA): TGCGCCAGCAGCTTGCTTGGTGCGGGGAGCACAGATACGCAGTATTTT.

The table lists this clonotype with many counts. The chain's CDR3 is CASSDWGGGSFYEQYF. The CDR3 nucleotides are TGCGCCAGCAGCGATTGGGGGGGTGGCAGCTTCTACGAGCAGTACTTC. This sequence joins TRBV5-1 and TRBJ2-7, with 7 bases matching TRBD2. After removal of 4 bases from V and 3 bases from J, the junction contained 13 bases not matched to a gene. CDR1 and CDR2 (germline): SGHRS, YFSETQ. The CDR3 is made up of 16 amino acids. The full variable domain, completed using reference TRBV5-1 and TRBJ2-7, is KAGVTQTPRYLIKTRGQQVTLSCSPISGHRSVSWYQQTPGQGLQFLFEYFSETQRNKGNFPGRFSGRQFSNSRSEMNVSTLELGDSALYLCASSDWGGGSFYEQYFGPGTRLTVT.

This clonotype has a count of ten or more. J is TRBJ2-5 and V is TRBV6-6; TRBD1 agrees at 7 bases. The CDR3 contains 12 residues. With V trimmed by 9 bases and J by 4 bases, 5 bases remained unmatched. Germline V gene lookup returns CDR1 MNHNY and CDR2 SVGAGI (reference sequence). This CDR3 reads CASRQGLETQYF. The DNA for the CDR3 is TGTGCCAGTCGACAGGGTCTAGAGACCCAGTACTTC.

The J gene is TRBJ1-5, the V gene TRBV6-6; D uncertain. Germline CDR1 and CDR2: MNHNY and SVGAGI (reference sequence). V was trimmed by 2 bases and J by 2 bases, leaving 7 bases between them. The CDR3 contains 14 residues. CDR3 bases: TGTGCCAGCAGTTACGCCACAGGCAATCAGCCCCAGCATTTT. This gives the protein CASSYATGNQPQHF.